The 23 T cell receptor beta chains below all came from one sample that was sequenced in a study of T-cell memory formation after mild COVID-19 (dated by TCRdb to the early 2020s). Preparation of the library involved 5' RACE. Sequencing relied on an Illumina NovaSeq 6000. In TCRdb, the public reads were trimmed at Q25 with fastp and aligned with MiXCR, with productive beta chains retained. Merged by CDR3 protein, the rows form single entries marked with the most common genes and DNA. In all, the sample holds tens of thousands of distinct CDR3 sequences, and under 25% of those were seen once. The ten top clones hold about 1.5% of the sample. The specimen was PBMCs or a T cell subset sorted from them (not recorded which). The source is an adult who had mild COVID-19 (a few samples of this study predate the infection). The sample titles of this study are shuffled in the database, so cell type and time point are left out.

This clonotype occurred many times. This chain connects TRBV20-1 to TRBJ1-2; D might be TRBD1 (5 bases). The CDR3 extends over 13 amino acids. In germline, CDR1 is DFQATT, CDR2 SNEGSKA (reference sequence). The V and J ends lost 8 bases and 0 bases respectively, with 13 bases between them. CDR3 DNA sequence: TGCAGTCCAAATGGGGGGACTAACTATGGCTACACCTTC. Amino acids: CSPNGGTNYGYTF.

This clonotype was seen just once. The chain uses TRBV11-2 and TRBJ1-2; TRBD1 matches at 10 bases. CDR3 length equals 14 residues. Germline V gene lookup returns CDR1 SGHAT and CDR2 FQNNGV. After removal of 5 bases from V and 6 bases from J, the junction contained 6 bases not matched to a gene. The CDR3, as DNA: TGTGCCAGCAGCCTCACCGGGACAGGGGATGGCTACACCTTC. It specifies CASSLTGTGDGYTF. The complete variable domain, with remaining parts taken from reference TRBV11-2 and TRBJ1-2, reads EAGVAQSPRYKIIEKRQSVAFWCNPISGHATLYWYQQILGQGPKLLIQFQNNGVVDDSQLPKDRFSAERLKGVDSTLKIQPAKLEDSAVYLCASSLTGTGDGYTFGSGTRLTVV.

This chain links TRBV18 with TRBJ1-4; the D gene is possibly TRBD1 (5 bases). V lost 6 bases to trimming and J lost 7 bases, with 18 bases between them. Germline values: CDR1 KGHSH, CDR2 LQKENI. The CDR3 consists of 15 residues. In DNA, the CDR3 is TGTGCCAGCTCTCCCCGGAGCGGGGGTCGTGAAAAACTGTTTTTT. This encodes CASSPRSGGREKLFF. The variable domain in full, with the rest retrieved from reference TRBV18 and TRBJ1-4, is NAGVMQNPRHLVRRRGQEARLRCSPMKGHSHVYWYRQLPEEGLKFMVYLQKENIIDESGMPKERFSAEFPKEGPSILRIQQVVRGDSAAYFCASSPRSGGREKLFFGSGTQLSVL.

This clonotype occurred many times. The chain carries TRBV5-1 and TRBJ1-1; 8 positions match TRBD1. This CDR3 spans 15 amino acids. V lost 4 bases, J lost 1 base, and 6 bases stayed unmatched. Per the germline V gene, CDR1 is SGHRS and CDR2 is YFSETQ. CDR3 coding DNA: TGCGCCAGCAGCCTGACAGGGGTGGGGAACACTGAAGCTTTCTTT. Encoded protein: CASSLTGVGNTEAFF.

The chain couples TRBV7-9 to TRBJ2-5, with a possible D match to TRBD1 (6 bases). Between the trimmed V and J ends, which lost 6 bases and 6 bases, there was a span of 14 bases. CDR3 length: 13 amino acids. Germline values: CDR1 SEHNR, CDR2 FQNEAQ (reference sequence). CDR3 nucleotide sequence: TGTGCCAGCAGGGTACAGGGCTTCCAGACCCAGTACTTC. Translation: CASRVQGFQTQYF.

This clonotype was detected only once. The chain is built from TRBV18 and TRBJ1-1; the D gene is possibly TRBD1 (6 bases). V shed 3 bases and J shed 1 base, with 12 bases lying between them. In germline, CDR1 is KGHSH, CDR2 LQKENI. The CDR3 runs to 15 residues. The CDR3 reads CASSPNGGENTEAFF. Here the CDR3 DNA reads TGTGCCAGCTCACCCAATGGGGGCGAGAACACTGAAGCTTTCTTT.

This clonotype was recorded at least ten times. This chain links TRBV20-1 with TRBJ1-5, with D perhaps matching TRBD1 (6 bases). CDR1 is DFQATT and CDR2 is SNEGSKA in the germline V gene (reference sequence). Trimming removed 0 bases from V and 6 bases from J, with 27 bases in between. The CDR3 has 19 amino acids. CDR3 coding DNA: TGCAGTGCTAGAGATAACACCGTCGGGGTGCAGGGGATGGGTCAGCCCCAGCATTTT. Protein: CSARDNTVGVQGMGQPQHF.

By frequency in the sample, this clonotype is medium-sized. The rearrangement links TRBV10-3 to TRBJ1-1, with D hard to call. V gave up 6 bases and J gave up 1 base, with 9 bases separating them. The CDR3 length is 13 residues. In germline, CDR1 is ENHRY, CDR2 SYGVKD. In DNA, the CDR3 is TGTGCCATCAGGCCCGACGGGAACACTGAAGCTTTCTTT. Translating it yields CAIRPDGNTEAFF.

This clonotype appeared a single time. The chain uses TRBV7-9 and TRBJ2-5, with D tentatively TRBD2 (5 bases). V lost 4 bases to trimming and J lost 1 base, with 7 bases between them. Germline CDR1 is SEHNR and CDR2 is FQNEAQ (reference sequence). This CDR3 comprises 13 residues. The CDR3 DNA sequence: TGTGCCAGCAGCTCCGGGATCCAAGAGACCCAGTACTTC. Protein: CASSSGIQETQYF.

The table lists this clonotype with many counts. J is TRBJ1-1 and V is TRBV5-1; maybe TRBD1 (5 bases). Germline CDR1 and CDR2: SGHRS and YFSETQ. Between the trimmed V and J ends, which lost 1 base and 1 base, there was a span of 8 bases. The CDR3 contains 14 residues. The CDR3 protein is CASSLMGENTEAFF. In DNA, the CDR3 is TGCGCCAGCAGCTTGATGGGGGAGAACACTGAAGCTTTCTTT.

This clonotype showed up just a few times. This chain connects TRBV10-1 to TRBJ1-5; no reliable D call. Between the trimmed V and J ends, which lost 2 bases and 5 bases, there was a span of 7 bases. Germline CDR1 and CDR2: WNHNN and SYGVQD (reference sequence). The CDR3 has 13 amino acids. The DNA for the CDR3 is TGCGCCAGCAGTGAGACACCCCATCAGCCCCAGCATTTT. Amino acid sequence: CASSETPHQPQHF.

This clonotype was observed at least ten times. V usage is TRBV15 and J usage is TRBJ2-2, with D maybe TRBD1 (5 bases). V lost 4 bases and J lost 5, with 11 bases in between. The germline V gene has CDR1 LNHNV and CDR2 YYDKDF (reference sequence). The CDR3 contains 14 residues. The CDR3 DNA is TGTGCCACCAGCAAAGATGGGGCTACCGGGGAGCTGTTTTTT. It codes for CATSKDGATGELFF.

V and J are TRBV9 and TRBJ2-7; D gene ambiguous. Germline loops: CDR1 SGDLS, CDR2 YYNGEE. This CDR3 is 12 amino acids long. V was shortened by 0 bases and J by 4 bases, with 5 bases between the two germline ends. The CDR3 bases are TGTGCCAGCAGCGTAGACGGGTACGAGCAGTACTTC. Translated, it gives CASSVDGYEQYF.

In its sample, this clonotype was seen many times. The rearrangement uses TRBV6-5 and TRBJ1-5; TRBD1 agrees at 7 bases. The CDR3 covers 14 residues. Germline V gives CDR1 MNHEY, CDR2 SVGAGI. J lost 9 bases, V lost 6 bases, and 11 bases had no gene match. CDR3 amino acids: CASSRGGGKGPQHF. In DNA form, the CDR3 reads TGTGCCAGCAGCAGAGGGGGCGGCAAGGGGCCCCAGCATTTT.

CDR3 region: CSASVRDRSTYEQYF. The CDR3 DNA reads TGCAGTGCTAGCGTCCGGGACAGGTCCACCTACGAGCAGTACTTC. The rearrangement joins TRBV20-1 to TRBJ2-7; 8 positions match TRBD1. Germline V gives CDR1 DFQATT, CDR2 SNEGSKA (reference sequence). Losses at the gene ends were 3 bases for V and 2 bases for J; bases not matched to a gene: 9. This CDR3 comprises 15 residues.

This clonotype occurred many times. The chain is built from TRBV7-2 and TRBJ2-5; tentatively, D is TRBD1 or TRBD2 (5 bases each). The CDR3 is 14 residues long. V lost 4 bases, J lost 4 bases, and 13 bases lay in between. CDR1 and CDR2 from the germline V gene are SGHTA and FQGNSA. The CDR3 coding sequence is TGTGCCAGCAGCTCCTCCGGGACGGTAGAGACCCAGTACTTC. Encoded protein: CASSSSGTVETQYF. Variable domain in full (rest from reference TRBV7-2 and TRBJ2-5): GAGVSQSPSNKVTEKGKDVELRCDPISGHTALYWYRQSLGQGLEFLIYFQGNSAPDKSGLPSDRFSAERTGGSVSTLTIQRTQQEDSAVYLCASSSSGTVETQYFGPGTRLLVL.

This clonotype was counted many times. The chain carries TRBV5-1 and TRBJ2-1, with 8 bases matching TRBD2. From germline, CDR1 is SGHRS and CDR2 YFSETQ. The CDR3 extends over 14 amino acids. Trimming at V came to 9 bases and at J to 8 bases, leaving 13 bases not matched to a gene. The CDR3, as DNA: TGCGCCACCTCCCCCGGGGGGGCCGAAGATGAGCAGTTCTTC. It codes for CATSPGGAEDEQFF.

The rearrangement links TRBV12-3 or TRBV12-4 to TRBJ1-5, with 9 bases lining up with TRBD1. Losses at the gene ends were 2 bases for V and 0 bases for J; bases not matched to a gene: 2. This CDR3 is built from 16 residues. CDR3 residues: CASSLNRGPSNQPQHF. The CDR3 nucleotides are TGTGCCAGCAGTTTAAACAGGGGGCCTAGCAATCAGCCCCAGCATTTT.

In its sample, this clonotype was seen many times. The genes are TRBV9 and TRBJ1-1; 7 nucleotides match TRBD1. The CDR3 loop spans 13 amino acids. Trimming took 4 bases from V and 7 from J; bases not matched to a gene: 7. Per the germline V gene, CDR1 is SGDLS and CDR2 is YYNGEE. The CDR3 DNA reads as TGTGCCAGCAGCCCCTGGACAGGTCGTGAAGCTTTCTTT. The encoded protein is CASSPWTGREAFF.

This clonotype was picked up many times. This chain joins TRBV25-1 and TRBJ2-3; TRBD2 is a possible D gene (5 bases). Germline V gene data show CDR1 as MGHDK and CDR2 as SYGVNS. The CDR3 loop spans 13 amino acids. V shed 0 bases and J shed 5 bases, with 6 bases lying between them. CDR3 in amino acids: CASSEYRGDTQYF. CDR3 DNA: TGTGCCAGCAGTGAATATCGGGGAGATACGCAGTATTTT.

In this sample, this clonotype turned up many times. The chain has TRBV7-9 and TRBJ1-2; 12 positions agree with TRBD1. The CDR3 consists of 14 residues. Per the germline V gene, CDR1 is SEHNR and CDR2 is FQNEAQ (reference sequence). The J segment lost 8 bases and the V segment lost 5 bases, leaving 6 bases of the junction unmatched. CDR3 DNA sequence: TGTGCCAGCAGCCGGGGACAGGGGGCAAAGGGCTACACCTTC. Translation gives CASSRGQGAKGYTF.

By share of the sample, this clonotype is medium-sized. The V and J genes are TRBV5-1 and TRBJ2-7; 9 bases agree with TRBD2. Germline V lookup: CDR1 SGHRS, CDR2 YFSETQ. V was clipped by 6 bases and J by 6 bases; unmatched bases: 10. This CDR3 comprises 14 residues. DNA of the CDR3: TGCGCCAGCAAGAGGCGGGAGGGCCCCAGCGAGCAGTACTTC. Translating gives CASKRREGPSEQYF.

This clonotype was picked up a small number of times. The chain employs TRBV4-1 and TRBJ2-3; TRBD1 or TRBD2 may be the D gene (5 bases each). The ends were cut back, 1 base at V and 2 bases at J, with 13 bases in the middle. CDR1 and CDR2 (germline): MGHRA, YSYEKL. The CDR3 runs to 16 residues. DNA of the CDR3: TGCGCCAGCAGCCAAGTTGCGGCAGGGACCACAGATACGCAGTATTTT. This gives the protein CASSQVAAGTTDTQYF.